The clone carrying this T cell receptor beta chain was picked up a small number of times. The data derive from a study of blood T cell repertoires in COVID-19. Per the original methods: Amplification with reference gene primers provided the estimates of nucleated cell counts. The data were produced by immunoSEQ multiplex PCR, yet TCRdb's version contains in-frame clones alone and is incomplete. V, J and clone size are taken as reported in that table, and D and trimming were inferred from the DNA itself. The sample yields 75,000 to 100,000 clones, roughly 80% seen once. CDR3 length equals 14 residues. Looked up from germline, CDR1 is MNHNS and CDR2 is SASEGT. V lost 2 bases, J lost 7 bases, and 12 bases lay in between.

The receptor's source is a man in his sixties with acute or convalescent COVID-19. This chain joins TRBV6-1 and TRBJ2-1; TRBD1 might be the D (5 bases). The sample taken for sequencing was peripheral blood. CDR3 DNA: TGTGCCAGCAGTGAACCCCCCCGACAGAATGAGCAGTTCTTC. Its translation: CASSEPPRQNEQFF.